A single sample gave rise to the 17 T cell receptor beta chains below, sequenced in a study of T cells in Graves' hyperthyroidism and ophthalmopathy. Amplified TCR beta CDR3 regions came from RNA transcripts. HTBI primers were the set used in a first-round RT-PCR of the TCR CDR3. TCRdb itself ran the multiplex PCR reads through MiXCR, one entry per CDR3 protein. The sample includes roughly 630,000 distinct CDR3 sequences, about 15% of them seen just once. Sample: blood. These receptors were collected from a woman aged 25 to 39 with Graves' hyperthyroidism.

This clonotype was detected only a few times. The chain couples TRBV4-1 to TRBJ1-2, with 11 bases lining up with TRBD1. CDR3 length equals 16 residues. V was pared by 4 bases and J by 8 bases, with 12 bases of the junction left unmatched. Germline lookup yields CDR1 MGHRA and CDR2 YSYEKL. The DNA of the CDR3 is TGCGCCAGCAGCCCAAACTCCTGGGACAGGGGGTTCGGCTACACCTTC. Translation gives CASSPNSWDRGFGYTF.

Note on this clonotype: A read error may produce the germline difference seen at one junction end. V usage is TRBV4-1 and J usage is TRBJ2-7, with 14 positions matching TRBD2. From germline, CDR1 is MGHRA and CDR2 YSYEKL. The CDR3 loop spans 15 amino acids. The DNA of the CDR3 is TGCGCCAGCAGCCCAGGACTAGCGGGAGGTCACGAGCGGTTCTTC. Translated: CASSPGLAGGHERFF.

This clonotype came up a few times. The chain couples TRBV3-1 to TRBJ1-1; 8 bases map to TRBD1. V dropped 4 bases and J dropped 5; count of bases not matched to a gene: 9. The CDR3 loop spans 15 amino acids. Germline V gives CDR1 LGHDT, CDR2 YNNKEL (reference sequence). The CDR3 is CASSLGQGRGTEAFF. The CDR3 bases are TGTGCCAGCAGCCTCGGACAGGGAAGAGGGACTGAAGCTTTCTTT.

This clonotype was found many times. The gene calls are TRBV2 and TRBJ2-7; no firm D call. This CDR3 has 12 residues. Germline-derived CDR1 and CDR2 are SNHLY and FYNNEI. V lost 8 bases and J 4 bases, leaving 12 bases between the germline ends. The CDR3 DNA follows: TGTGCCAGCTTTGGGCTAAGGTACGAGCAGTACTTC. Residues: CASFGLRYEQYF.

This chain connects TRBV5-1 to TRBJ2-1, with 11 bases aligning to TRBD2. This CDR3 is built from 15 residues. J gave up 5 bases and V 4 bases, and 5 bases lay outside the gene matches. The germline CDR1 and CDR2 sequences are SGHRS and YFSETQ. CDR3 nucleotides: TGCGCCAGCAGCACCGGGACTAGCGGCCACAATGAGCAGTTCTTC. Protein: CASSTGTSGHNEQFF.

This clonotype showed up many times. The genes are TRBV6-1 and TRBJ2-3; D gene uncertain. V gave up 0 bases and J gave up 7 bases, with 23 bases separating them. This CDR3 has 18 amino acids. Germline V gives CDR1 MNHNS, CDR2 SASEGT. The CDR3 DNA reads TGTGCCAGCAGTGAAGCGGGTTCCAATTTGCGTCTCTCACATACGCAGTATTTT. Translated: CASSEAGSNLRLSHTQYF.

A few counts support this clonotype. V gene TRBV29-1 combines with J gene TRBJ2-5, with D possibly TRBD2 on 6 matching bases. V lost 8 bases and J 4 bases, leaving 14 bases between the germline ends. Germline-derived CDR1 and CDR2 are SQVTM and ANQGSEA. This CDR3 region has 12 residues. The CDR3: CSLREPGETQYF. CDR3 bases: TGCAGCCTACGGGAGCCGGGAGAGACCCAGTACTTC.

This clonotype was picked up a small number of times. The chain combines TRBV9 with TRBJ2-4; the D is unclear. The CDR3 contains 15 residues. V was clipped by 0 bases and J by 1 base, with 8 bases between them. Per germline, CDR1 SGDLS and CDR2 YYNGEE. The CDR3: CASSVGPDAKNIQYF. In nucleotides, the CDR3 is TGTGCCAGCAGCGTAGGGCCCGACGCCAAAAACATTCAGTACTTC.

The sample holds many counts of this clonotype. This chain links TRBV15 with TRBJ1-5; weak D call: TRBD1 (5 bases). V shed 0 bases and J shed 9 bases, with 15 bases lying between them. Germline CDR1 LNHNV, CDR2 YYDKDF (reference sequence). The CDR3 sequence is 15 residues long. The CDR3 loop reads CATSRDRGYDWPQHF. CDR3 sequence (DNA): TGTGCCACCAGCAGAGATCGGGGGTACGATTGGCCCCAGCATTTT.

This clonotype appeared many times. The rearrangement joins TRBV20-1 to TRBJ2-5; a possible D gene is TRBD1 (5 bases). Germline V gives CDR1 DFQATT, CDR2 SNEGSKA (reference sequence). CDR3 length: 15 residues. Trimming took 4 bases from V and 2 from J, leaving 17 bases between them. CDR3 bases: TGCAGTGCTACCCGTCGTACAGGTTATCAAGAGACCCAGTACTTC. It encodes CSATRRTGYQETQYF.

Concerning this clonotype itself: Since a much larger clone is just one base distant, this may be a read error. CDR3 sequence: CASTRQPDNTGELFF. The CDR3 bases are TGTGCCAGCACACGACAGCCAGACAACACCGGGGAGCTGTTTTTT. The chain uses TRBV18 and TRBJ2-2; D is possibly TRBD1 (5 bases). With 8 bases removed from V and 2 bases from J, the gap between germline ends came to 15 bases. Germline V CDR1 and CDR2: KGHSH, LQKENI. This CDR3 region has 15 residues. Full variable domain (missing parts from reference TRBV18 and TRBJ2-2): NAGVMQNPRHLVRRRGQEARLRCSPMKGHSHVYWYRQLPEEGLKFMVYLQKENIIDESGMPKERFSAEFPKEGPSILRIQQVVRGDSAAYFCASTRQPDNTGELFFGEGSRLTVL.

The chain carries TRBV19 and TRBJ2-7; TRBD2 aligns across 12 bases. Germline V gene data show CDR1 as LNHDA and CDR2 as SQIVND (reference sequence). The J segment lost 2 bases and the V segment lost 9 bases, leaving 5 bases of the junction unmatched. The CDR3 runs 14 residues. CDR3 protein: CASTTSGRPYEQYF. As DNA, the CDR3 is TGTGCCAGCACGACTAGCGGGAGACCCTACGAGCAGTACTTC.

Many counts were recorded for this clonotype. The rearrangement uses TRBV20-1 and TRBJ2-3; 11 bases are a match to TRBD2. The germline V gene encodes CDR1 DFQATT and CDR2 SNEGSKA (reference sequence). V shed 1 base and J 5 bases; nucleotides not matched to a gene: 5. The CDR3 runs to 15 residues. The CDR3 coding sequence is TGCAGTGCTAGAGGGAATAGCGGGAGGGAAGATACGCAGTATTTT. This gives the protein CSARGNSGREDTQYF.

This clonotype has at least ten counts. The V call is TRBV3-1, the J call TRBJ1-5; TRBD1 is a possible D gene (6 bases). The germline CDR1 and CDR2 sequences are LGHDT and YNNKEL (reference sequence). Trimming took off 2 bases at V and 1 base at J, with 9 bases between the two ends. The CDR3 is made up of 15 amino acids. DNA for the CDR3: TGTGCCAGCAGCCAAACAGGGAAGAGCAATCAGCCCCAGCATTTT. Its protein is CASSQTGKSNQPQHF.

The gene calls are TRBV28 and TRBJ2-7; 11 bases are a match to TRBD1. CDR3 size: 14 residues. Per germline, CDR1 MDHEN and CDR2 SYDVKM. V lost 4 bases and J lost 5; bases outside the gene matches: 4. The CDR3 coding sequence is TGTGCCAGCAGTTCCGGGACAGGGGGTAACGAGCAGTACTTC. Its translation: CASSSGTGGNEQYF.

This clonotype was seen repeatedly, ten times or more. The CDR3 region is CAIRPQVPGAYNEQFF. Here the CDR3 DNA reads TGTGCCATCAGGCCTCAGGTGCCTGGAGCCTACAATGAGCAGTTCTTC. The rearrangement links TRBV10-3 to TRBJ2-1; D ambiguous. CDR1 and CDR2 from the germline V gene are ENHRY and SYGVKD. Trimming removed 6 bases at V and 2 bases at J, with 17 bases between. This CDR3 region has 16 residues.

The sample holds a few counts of this clonotype. The chain combines TRBV4-2 with TRBJ2-1, with D possibly TRBD2 on 5 matching bases. This CDR3 spans 15 amino acids. The germline CDR1 and CDR2 sequences are LGHNA and YNFKEQ. The ends were cut back, 1 base at V and 8 bases at J, with 15 bases in the middle. The CDR3: CASSQVQTGDDEQFF. The CDR3 DNA reads TGTGCCAGCAGCCAAGTTCAGACCGGGGATGATGAGCAGTTCTTC.